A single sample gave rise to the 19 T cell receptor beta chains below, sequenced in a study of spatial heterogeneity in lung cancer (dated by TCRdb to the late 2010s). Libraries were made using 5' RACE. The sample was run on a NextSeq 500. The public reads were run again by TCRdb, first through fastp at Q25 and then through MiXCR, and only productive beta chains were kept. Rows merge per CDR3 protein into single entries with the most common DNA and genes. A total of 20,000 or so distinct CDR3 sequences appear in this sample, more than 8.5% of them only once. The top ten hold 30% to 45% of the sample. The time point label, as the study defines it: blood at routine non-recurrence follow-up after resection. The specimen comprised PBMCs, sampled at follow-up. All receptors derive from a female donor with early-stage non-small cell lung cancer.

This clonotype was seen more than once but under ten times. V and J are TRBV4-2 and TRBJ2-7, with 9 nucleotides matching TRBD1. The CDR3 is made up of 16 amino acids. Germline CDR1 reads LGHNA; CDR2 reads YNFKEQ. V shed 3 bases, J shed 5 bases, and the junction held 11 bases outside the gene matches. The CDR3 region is CASSHTPGQGVHEQYF. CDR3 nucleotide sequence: TGTGCCAGCAGCCATACTCCGGGACAGGGCGTACACGAGCAGTACTTC.

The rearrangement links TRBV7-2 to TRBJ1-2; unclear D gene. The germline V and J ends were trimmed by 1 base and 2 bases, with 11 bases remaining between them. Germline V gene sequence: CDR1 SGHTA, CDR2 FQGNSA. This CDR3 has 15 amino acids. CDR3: CASSLVSRSNYGYTF. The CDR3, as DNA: TGTGCCAGCAGCTTAGTGAGCAGGAGCAACTATGGCTACACCTTC. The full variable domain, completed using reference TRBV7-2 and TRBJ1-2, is GAGVSQSPSNKVTEKGKDVELRCDPISGHTALYWYRQSLGQGLEFLIYFQGNSAPDKSGLPSDRFSAERTGGSVSTLTIQRTQQEDSAVYLCASSLVSRSNYGYTFGSGTRLTVV.

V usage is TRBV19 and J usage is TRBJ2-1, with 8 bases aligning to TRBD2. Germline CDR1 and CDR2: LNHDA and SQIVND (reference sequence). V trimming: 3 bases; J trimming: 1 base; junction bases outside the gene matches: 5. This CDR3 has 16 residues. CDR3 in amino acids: CASSIRSSGSYNEQFF. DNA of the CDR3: TGTGCCAGTAGTATTCGGTCTAGCGGGTCCTACAATGAGCAGTTCTTC.

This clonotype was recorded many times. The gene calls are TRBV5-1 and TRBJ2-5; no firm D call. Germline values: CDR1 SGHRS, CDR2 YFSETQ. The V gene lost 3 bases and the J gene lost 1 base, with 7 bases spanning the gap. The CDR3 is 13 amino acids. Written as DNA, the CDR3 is TGCGCCAGCAGCTCGGACGTCCAAGAGACCCAGTACTTC. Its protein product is CASSSDVQETQYF.

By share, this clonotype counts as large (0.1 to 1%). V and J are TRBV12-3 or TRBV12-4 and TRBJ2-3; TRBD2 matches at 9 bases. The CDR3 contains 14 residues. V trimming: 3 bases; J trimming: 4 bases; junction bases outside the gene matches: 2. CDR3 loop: CASSFGGGADTQYF. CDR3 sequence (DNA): TGTGCCAGCAGTTTCGGCGGGGGGGCAGATACGCAGTATTTT.

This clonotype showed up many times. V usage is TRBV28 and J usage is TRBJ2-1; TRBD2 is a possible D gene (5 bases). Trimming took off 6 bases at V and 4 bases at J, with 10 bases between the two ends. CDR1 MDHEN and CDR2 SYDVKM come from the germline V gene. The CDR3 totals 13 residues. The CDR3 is CASRPTKYNEQFF. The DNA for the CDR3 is TGTGCCAGCAGGCCGACTAAGTACAATGAGCAGTTCTTC.

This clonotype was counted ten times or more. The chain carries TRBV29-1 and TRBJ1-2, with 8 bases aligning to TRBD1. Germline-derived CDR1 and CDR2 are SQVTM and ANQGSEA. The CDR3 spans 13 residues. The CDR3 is CSSLGQGMTGYTF. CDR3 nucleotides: TGCAGTTCTTTAGGACAGGGAATGACGGGCTACACCTTC.

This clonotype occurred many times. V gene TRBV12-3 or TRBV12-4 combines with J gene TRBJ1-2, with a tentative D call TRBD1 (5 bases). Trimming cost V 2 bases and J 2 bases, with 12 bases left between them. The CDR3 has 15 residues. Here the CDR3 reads CASSLTGRGNYGYTF. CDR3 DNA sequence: TGTGCCAGCAGTTTAACCGGTCGGGGGAACTATGGCTACACCTTC.

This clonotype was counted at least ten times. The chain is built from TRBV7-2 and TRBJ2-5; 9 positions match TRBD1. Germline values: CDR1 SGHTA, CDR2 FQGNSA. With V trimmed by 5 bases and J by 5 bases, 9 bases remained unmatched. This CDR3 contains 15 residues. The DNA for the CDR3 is TGTGCCAGCAGCGCAAACAGGGGGCGCAGTGAGACCCAGTACTTC. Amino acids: CASSANRGRSETQYF.

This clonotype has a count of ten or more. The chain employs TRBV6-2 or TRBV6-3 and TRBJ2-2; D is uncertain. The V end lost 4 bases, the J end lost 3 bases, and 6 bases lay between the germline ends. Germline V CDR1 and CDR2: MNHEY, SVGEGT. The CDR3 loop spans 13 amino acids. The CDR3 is CASSSVDTGELFF. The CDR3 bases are TGTGCCAGCAGTTCTGTGGACACCGGGGAGCTGTTTTTT.

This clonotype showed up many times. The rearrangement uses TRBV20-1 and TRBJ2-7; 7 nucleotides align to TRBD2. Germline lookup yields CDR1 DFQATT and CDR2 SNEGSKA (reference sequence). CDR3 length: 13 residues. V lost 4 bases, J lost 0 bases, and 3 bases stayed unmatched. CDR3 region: CSAKRDRSYEQYF. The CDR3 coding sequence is TGCAGTGCTAAGCGGGACCGCTCCTACGAGCAGTACTTC.

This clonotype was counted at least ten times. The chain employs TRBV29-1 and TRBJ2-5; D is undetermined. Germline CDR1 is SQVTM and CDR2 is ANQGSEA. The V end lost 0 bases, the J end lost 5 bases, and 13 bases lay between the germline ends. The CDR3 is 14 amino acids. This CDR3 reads CSVEDYSALETQYF. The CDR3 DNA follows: TGCAGCGTTGAAGATTATTCGGCGTTGGAGACCCAGTACTTC.

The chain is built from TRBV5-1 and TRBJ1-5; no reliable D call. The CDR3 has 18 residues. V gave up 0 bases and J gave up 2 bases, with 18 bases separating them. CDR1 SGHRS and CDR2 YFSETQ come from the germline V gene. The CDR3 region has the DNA TGCGCCAGCAGCTTGGATCGTGGGTCTGAGCCCGGCAATCAGCCCCAGCATTTT. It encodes CASSLDRGSEPGNQPQHF.

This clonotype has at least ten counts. The CDR3, as DNA: TGTGCCAGCAGTCCACCGGGACACCTCACAGATACGCAGTATTTT. Amino acid sequence: CASSPPGHLTDTQYF. This chain links TRBV28 with TRBJ2-3, with D tentatively TRBD1 (6 bases). Germline V gene lookup returns CDR1 MDHEN and CDR2 SYDVKM. V dropped 5 bases and J dropped 2 bases, with 14 bases sitting between them. The CDR3 covers 15 residues. Full variable domain (missing parts from reference TRBV28 and TRBJ2-3): DVKVTQSSRYLVKRTGEKVFLECVQDMDHENMFWYRQDPGLGLRLIYFSYDVKMKEKGDIPEGYSVSREKKERFSLILESASTNQTSMYLCASSPPGHLTDTQYFGPGTRLTVL.

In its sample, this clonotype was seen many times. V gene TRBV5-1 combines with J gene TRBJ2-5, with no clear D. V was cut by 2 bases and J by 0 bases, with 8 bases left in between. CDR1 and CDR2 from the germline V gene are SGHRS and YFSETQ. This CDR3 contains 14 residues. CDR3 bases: TGCGCCAGCAGCTTCCAACTGTACCAAGAGACCCAGTACTTC. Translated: CASSFQLYQETQYF.

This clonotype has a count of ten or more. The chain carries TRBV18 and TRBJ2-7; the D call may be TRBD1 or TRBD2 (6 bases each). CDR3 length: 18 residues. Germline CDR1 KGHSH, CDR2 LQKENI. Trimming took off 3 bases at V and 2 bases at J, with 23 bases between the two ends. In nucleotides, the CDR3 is TGTGCCAGCTCACCGACTTCCGGCAGGGGTCGGGGGCCCTACGAGCAGTACTTC. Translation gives CASSPTSGRGRGPYEQYF.

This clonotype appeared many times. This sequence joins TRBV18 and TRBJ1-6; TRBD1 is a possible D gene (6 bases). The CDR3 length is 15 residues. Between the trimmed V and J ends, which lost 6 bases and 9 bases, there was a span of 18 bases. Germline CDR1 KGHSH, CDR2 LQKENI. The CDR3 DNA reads TGTGCCAGCTCCCCCGGGGAGGGGGTTTCTTCACCCCTCCACTTT. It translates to CASSPGEGVSSPLHF.

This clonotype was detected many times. CDR3 coding DNA: TGTGCCAGCAGCTTTGTACGGGGAGGACGCAATGAGCAGTTCTTC. Translation: CASSFVRGGRNEQFF. The V call is TRBV7-9, the J call TRBJ2-1, with D possibly matching TRBD2 (6 bases). The CDR3 consists of 15 residues. CDR1 and CDR2 from the germline V gene are SEHNR and FQNEAQ (reference sequence). Trimming removed 3 bases from V and 6 bases from J, with 15 bases in between.

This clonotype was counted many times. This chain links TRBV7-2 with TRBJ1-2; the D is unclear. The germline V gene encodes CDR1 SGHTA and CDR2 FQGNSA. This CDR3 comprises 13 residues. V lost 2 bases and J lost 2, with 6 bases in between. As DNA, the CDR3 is TGTGCCAGCAGCTTAAGTCCAAACTATGGCTACACCTTC. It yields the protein CASSLSPNYGYTF.